The clone carrying this T cell receptor (beta chain) was counted a few times. What it recognizes is unknown. These data are taken from a study of CD8+ T cells in alopecia areata. RNA extraction and reverse transcription yielded cDNA as sequencing template. The method was immunoSEQ multiplex PCR; TCRdb's version includes in-frame clones alone and lacks a portion of them. This table holds fewer than 250,000 clones, 60% found once. General study points: Tofacitinib significantly decreased scalp clonality and expanded CD8+ clones among top 100.

The CDR3 contains 17 residues. Looked up from germline, CDR1 is SGHAT and CDR2 is FQNNGV. The trim removed 2 bases at V and 3 bases at J, leaving 7 bases unmatched. Treatment specified: oral pan-JAK inhibitor, 5-10 mg twice daily. In alopecia areata patients, both lesional scalp punch biopsies and peripheral blood were collected. The sequencing here drew on CD4+ T cells sorted from blood, taken at week 24, from a patient treated with tofacitinib. This rearrangement joins TRBV11-2 to TRBJ2-3, with 11 bases fitting TRBD1. The receptor's source is a human donor with alopecia areata. DNA of the CDR3: TGTGCCAGCAGCTTAATTTTACGGGACAGGGGGACAGATACGCAGTATTTT. Translated: CASSLILRDRGTDTQYF.